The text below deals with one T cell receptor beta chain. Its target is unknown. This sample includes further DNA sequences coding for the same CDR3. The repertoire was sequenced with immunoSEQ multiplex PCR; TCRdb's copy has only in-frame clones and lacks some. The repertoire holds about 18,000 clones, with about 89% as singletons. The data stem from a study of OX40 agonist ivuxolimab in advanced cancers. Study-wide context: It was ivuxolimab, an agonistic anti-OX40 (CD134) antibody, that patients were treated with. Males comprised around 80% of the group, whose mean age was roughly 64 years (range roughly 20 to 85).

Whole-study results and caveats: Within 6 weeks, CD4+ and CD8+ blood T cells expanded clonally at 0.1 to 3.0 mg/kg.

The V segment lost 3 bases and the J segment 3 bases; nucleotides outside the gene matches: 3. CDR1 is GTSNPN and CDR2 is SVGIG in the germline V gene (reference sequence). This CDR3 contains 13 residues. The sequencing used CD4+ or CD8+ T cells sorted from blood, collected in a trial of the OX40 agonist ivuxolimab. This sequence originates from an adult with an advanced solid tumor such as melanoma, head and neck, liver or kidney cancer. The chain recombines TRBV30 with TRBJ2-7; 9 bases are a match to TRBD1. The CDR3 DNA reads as TGTGCCTGGAGAGGGACAGGGAGCTACGAGCAGTACTTC. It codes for CAWRGTGSYEQYF.